One sample yielded the 13 T cell receptor beta chains listed below, sequenced in a study of blood T cells in healthy people across ages. The use of a sample-barcoded 5' primer and a J-beta primer mix characterized a second PCR of about 7 to 12 cycles. Via MiXCR, TCRdb re-called the 5' RACE reads, giving one row per CDR3 protein. The repertoire holds around 1,800,000 distinct CDR3 sequences, roughly two fifths seen once, with 20% to 25% in the top ten. The specimen sequenced was blood. These receptors were obtained from a human donor in good health.

This clonotype was seen more than once but under ten times. This chain joins TRBV6-2 or TRBV6-3 and TRBJ2-4; D might be TRBD1 (6 bases). The end of the DNA fits TRBJ2-7 better, so the J call may be wrong. Germline loops: CDR1 MNHEY, CDR2 SVGEGT. The length of the CDR3 is 15 residues. The DNA for the CDR3 is TGTGCCAGCAGTTACTACAGACAGGAACCCTACGAGCAGTACTTC. This sequence encodes CASSYYRQEPYEQYF.

The chain is built from TRBV5-5 and TRBJ1-2, with D maybe TRBD1 (6 bases). With 2 bases removed from V and 3 bases from J, the gap between germline ends came to 17 bases. Germline V gene data show CDR1 as SGHKS and CDR2 as YYEKEE (reference sequence). The CDR3 contains 16 residues. Here the CDR3 DNA reads TGTGCCAGCAGCTTTTCAGCCGAGGGGGTTTACTATGGCTACACCTTC. It yields the protein CASSFSAEGVYYGYTF.

This clonotype was found a few times. The chain recombines TRBV28 with TRBJ1-2; no reliable D call. This CDR3 has 14 amino acids. Germline V lookup: CDR1 MDHEN, CDR2 SYDVKM. V was clipped by 1 base and J by 4 bases, with 10 bases between them. The CDR3 nucleotides read TGTGCCAGCAGTTTATTGGCAGGACTCTATGGCTACACCTTC. Its protein is CASSLLAGLYGYTF.

This clonotype was seen a handful of times. The J gene is TRBJ2-3, the V gene TRBV20-1; D may be TRBD2 (6 bases). The CDR3 covers 12 residues. V lost 6 bases to trimming and J lost 6 bases, with 13 bases between them. CDR1 and CDR2 from the germline V gene are DFQATT and SNEGSKA (reference sequence). CDR3: CSAPTRGDTQYF. The CDR3 region has the DNA TGCAGTGCCCCGACCCGGGGGGATACGCAGTATTTT.

This chain connects TRBV12-3 or TRBV12-4 to TRBJ1-4, with a weak D call TRBD1 (5 bases). The CDR3 contains 14 residues. V lost 6 bases to trimming and J lost 8 bases, with 16 bases between them. The CDR3 protein is CASSPAGRLEKLFF. CDR3 sequence (DNA): TGTGCCAGCAGCCCCGCGGGGCGACTCGAAAAACTGTTTTTT.

This clonotype has more than one count but fewer than ten. The genes are TRBV12-3 or TRBV12-4 and TRBJ1-2, with TRBD1 matching 8 bases. This CDR3 is built from 13 residues. With 8 bases clipped from V and 6 bases from J, the junction kept 8 bases outside the gene matches. The CDR3 loop is CASGWTGKDGYTF. The DNA for the CDR3 is TGTGCCAGCGGATGGACAGGGAAGGATGGCTACACCTTC.

This clonotype occurred many times. The genes are TRBV20-1 and TRBJ2-1, with TRBD2 matching 11 bases. The V gene's germline CDR1 is DFQATT and CDR2 SNEGSKA (reference sequence). Trimming cost V 0 bases and J 7 bases; bases outside gene matches: 5. This CDR3 has 15 residues. The CDR3 loop reads CSARDSGGARNEQFF. The DNA for the CDR3 is TGCAGTGCTAGAGATAGCGGGGGGGCCAGGAATGAGCAGTTCTTC.

V gene TRBV12-3 or TRBV12-4 combines with J gene TRBJ2-1, with 10 bases aligning to TRBD2. With V trimmed by 6 bases and J by 2 bases, 4 bases remained unmatched. CDR3 length equals 15 residues. The CDR3 sequence is CASSSGGATYNEQFF. The CDR3, as DNA: TGTGCCAGCAGCAGCGGGGGGGCCACCTACAATGAGCAGTTCTTC.

The chain has TRBV7-6 and TRBJ2-7; 9 nucleotides align to TRBD1. Germline CDR1 and CDR2: SGHVS and FNYEAQ. V lost 5 bases, J lost 7 bases, and 15 bases stayed unmatched. The length of the CDR3 is 16 residues. The CDR3 loop reads CASSPIPGQGSGEQYF. The CDR3, as DNA: TGTGCCAGCAGCCCAATCCCGGGACAGGGATCGGGGGAGCAGTACTTC. Drawing the rest from reference TRBV7-6 and TRBJ2-7, the complete variable domain is GAGVSQSPRYKVTKRGQDVALRCDPISGHVSLYWYRQALGQGPEFLTYFNYEAQQDKSGLPNDRFSAERPEGSISTLTIQRTEQRDSAMYRCASSPIPGQGSGEQYFGPGTRLTVT.

This clonotype was observed a few times. This sequence joins TRBV7-9 and TRBJ2-1; 7 positions agree with TRBD2. Trimming cost V 5 bases and J 5 bases; bases outside gene matches: 21. This CDR3 is built from 19 residues. CDR1 and CDR2 (germline): SEHNR, FQNEAQ (reference sequence). The CDR3 nucleotides are TGTGCCAGCAGCCCTATTAAACGGGGGGTGCTCCCTAAAAACAATGAGCAGTTCTTC. Amino acid sequence: CASSPIKRGVLPKNNEQFF.

V is TRBV20-1 and J is TRBJ2-3; the match to TRBD2 covers 8 bases. The CDR3 is made up of 14 amino acids. Germline V lookup: CDR1 DFQATT, CDR2 SNEGSKA (reference sequence). Trimming removed 2 bases from V and 1 base from J; junction bases left unmatched: 2. The CDR3 loop reads CSARPSGRTDTQYF. CDR3 bases: TGCAGTGCTAGACCTAGCGGGCGCACAGATACGCAGTATTTT.

Concerning this clonotype: Sequence at one end of the junction differs from germline and may be a read error. The chain carries TRBV7-2 and TRBJ1-1; 7 bases agree with TRBD1. This CDR3 is built from 15 residues. From germline, CDR1 is SGHTA and CDR2 FQGNSA. The DNA of the CDR3 is TGTGCCGGCAGCTTAGGAGGGGGCGCTTCCACTGAAGCTTTCTTT. Encoded protein: CAGSLGGGASTEAFF.

The chain carries TRBV6-5 and TRBJ1-6, with a weak D call TRBD1 (6 bases). The CDR3 length is 13 residues. From germline, CDR1 is MNHEY and CDR2 SVGAGI. Trimming pared 6 bases from V and 11 bases from J, leaving 14 bases between. Here the CDR3 DNA reads TGTGCCAGCAGGGATCAACAGGGAACACCCCTCCACTTT. As protein: CASRDQQGTPLHF.